Below, one T cell receptor beta chain is given with its context. This record comes from a study of blood T cell repertoires in COVID-19. Turning to the study itself: COVID-19 samples collected from the United States, Italy and Spain covered acute and convalescent phases. T cells, B-cell-depleted T cells, or PBMCs provided the cDNA or gDNA that served as material.

As processed by the authors: Scientists estimated how many nucleated cells there were by amplifying reference gene primers. This table comes from immunoSEQ multiplex PCR, and its TCRdb copy is limited to in-frame clones, with some not included. The V and J calls and clone size are taken from that table; D and trimming were inferred from the DNA. The data show hundreds of thousands of clones, with nearly 90% seen just once and approximately 2.1% held by the top ten. Germline CDR1 and CDR2: MNHEY and SMNVEV (reference sequence). The CDR3 is made up of 14 amino acids. Unmatched junction bases numbered 8, after V lost 6 bases and J lost 8 bases.

The chain couples TRBV27 to TRBJ1-4; 8 positions agree with TRBD1. This TCR derives from a woman in her thirties or forties who had recovered from COVID-19. Sample: peripheral blood. The CDR3 DNA is TGTGCCAGCAGCCGGACAGGGTTCAGGGAAAAACTGTTTTTT. Residues: CASSRTGFREKLFF. Full variable domain (outside the CDR3, taken from reference TRBV27 and TRBJ1-4): EAQVTQNPRYLITVTGKKLTVTCSQNMNHEYMSWYRQDPGLGLRQIYYSMNVEVTDKGDVPEGYKVSRKEKRNFPLILESPSPNQTSLYFCASSRTGFREKLFFGSGTQLSVL.